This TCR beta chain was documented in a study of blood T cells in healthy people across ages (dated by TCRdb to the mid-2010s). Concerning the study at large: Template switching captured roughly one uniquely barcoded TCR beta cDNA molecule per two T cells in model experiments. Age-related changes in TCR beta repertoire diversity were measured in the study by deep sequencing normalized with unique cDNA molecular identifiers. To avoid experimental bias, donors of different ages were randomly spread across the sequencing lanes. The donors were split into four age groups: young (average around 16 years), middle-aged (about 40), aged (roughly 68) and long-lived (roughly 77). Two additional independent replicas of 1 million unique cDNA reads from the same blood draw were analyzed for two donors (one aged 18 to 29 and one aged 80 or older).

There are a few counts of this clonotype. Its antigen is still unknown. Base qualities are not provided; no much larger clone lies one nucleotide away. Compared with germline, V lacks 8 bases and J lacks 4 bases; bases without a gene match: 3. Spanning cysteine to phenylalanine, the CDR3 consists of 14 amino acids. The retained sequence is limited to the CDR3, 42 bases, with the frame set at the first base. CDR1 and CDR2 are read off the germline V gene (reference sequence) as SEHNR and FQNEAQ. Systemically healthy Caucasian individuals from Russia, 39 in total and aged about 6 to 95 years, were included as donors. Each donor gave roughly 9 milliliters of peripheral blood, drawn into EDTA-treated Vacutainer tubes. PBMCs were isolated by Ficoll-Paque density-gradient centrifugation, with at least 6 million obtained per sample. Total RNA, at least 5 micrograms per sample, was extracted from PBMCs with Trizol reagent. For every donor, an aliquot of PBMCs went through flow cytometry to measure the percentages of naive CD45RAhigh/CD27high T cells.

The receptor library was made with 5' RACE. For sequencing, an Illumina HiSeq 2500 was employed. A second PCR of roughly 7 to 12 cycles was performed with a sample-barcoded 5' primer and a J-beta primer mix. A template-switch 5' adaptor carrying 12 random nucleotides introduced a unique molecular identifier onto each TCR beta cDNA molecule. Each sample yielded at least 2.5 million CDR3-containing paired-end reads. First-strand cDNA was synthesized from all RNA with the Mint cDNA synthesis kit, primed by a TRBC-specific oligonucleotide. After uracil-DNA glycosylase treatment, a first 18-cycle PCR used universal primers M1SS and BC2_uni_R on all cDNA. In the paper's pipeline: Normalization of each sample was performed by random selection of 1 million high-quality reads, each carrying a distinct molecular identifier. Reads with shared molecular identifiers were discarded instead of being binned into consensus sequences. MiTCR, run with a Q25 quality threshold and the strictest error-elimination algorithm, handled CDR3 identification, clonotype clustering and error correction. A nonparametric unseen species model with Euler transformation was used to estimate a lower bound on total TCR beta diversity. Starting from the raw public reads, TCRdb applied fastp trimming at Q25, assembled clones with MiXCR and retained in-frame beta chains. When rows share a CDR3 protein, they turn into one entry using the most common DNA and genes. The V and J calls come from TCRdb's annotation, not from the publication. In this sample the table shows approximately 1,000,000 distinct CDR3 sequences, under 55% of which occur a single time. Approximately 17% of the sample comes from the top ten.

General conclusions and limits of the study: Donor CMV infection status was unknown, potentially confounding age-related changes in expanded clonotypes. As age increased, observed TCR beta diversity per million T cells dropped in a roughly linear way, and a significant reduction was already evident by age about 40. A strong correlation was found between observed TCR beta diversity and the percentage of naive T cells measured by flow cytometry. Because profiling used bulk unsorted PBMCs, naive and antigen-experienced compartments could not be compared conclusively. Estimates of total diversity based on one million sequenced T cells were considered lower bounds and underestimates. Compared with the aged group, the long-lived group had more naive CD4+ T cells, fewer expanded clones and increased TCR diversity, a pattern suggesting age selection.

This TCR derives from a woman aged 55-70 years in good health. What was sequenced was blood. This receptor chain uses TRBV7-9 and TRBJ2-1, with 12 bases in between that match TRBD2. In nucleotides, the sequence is TGTGCCAGCGTAGGGACTAGCGGGTACAATGAGCAGTTCTTC. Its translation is CASVGTSGYNEQFF.